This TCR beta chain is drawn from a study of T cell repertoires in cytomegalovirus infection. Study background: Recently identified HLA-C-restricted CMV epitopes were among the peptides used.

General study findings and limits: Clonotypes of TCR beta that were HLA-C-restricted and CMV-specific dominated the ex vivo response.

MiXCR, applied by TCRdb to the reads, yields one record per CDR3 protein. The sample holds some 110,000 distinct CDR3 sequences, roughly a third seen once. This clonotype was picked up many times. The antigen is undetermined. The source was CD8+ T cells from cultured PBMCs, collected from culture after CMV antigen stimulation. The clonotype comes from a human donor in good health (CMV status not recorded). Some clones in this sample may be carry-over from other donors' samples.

The CDR3 bases are TGTGCCAGCAGCTTAGAGACTAGCGGGGGTTACGGGACCCAGTACTTC. Translation: CASSLETSGGYGTQYF. The chain joins TRBV7-8 to TRBJ2-5; 12 bases align to TRBD2. J was trimmed by 7 bases and V by 1 base; bases with no gene match: 7. Germline V CDR1 and CDR2: SGHVS, FQNEAQ. CDR3 length equals 16 residues.